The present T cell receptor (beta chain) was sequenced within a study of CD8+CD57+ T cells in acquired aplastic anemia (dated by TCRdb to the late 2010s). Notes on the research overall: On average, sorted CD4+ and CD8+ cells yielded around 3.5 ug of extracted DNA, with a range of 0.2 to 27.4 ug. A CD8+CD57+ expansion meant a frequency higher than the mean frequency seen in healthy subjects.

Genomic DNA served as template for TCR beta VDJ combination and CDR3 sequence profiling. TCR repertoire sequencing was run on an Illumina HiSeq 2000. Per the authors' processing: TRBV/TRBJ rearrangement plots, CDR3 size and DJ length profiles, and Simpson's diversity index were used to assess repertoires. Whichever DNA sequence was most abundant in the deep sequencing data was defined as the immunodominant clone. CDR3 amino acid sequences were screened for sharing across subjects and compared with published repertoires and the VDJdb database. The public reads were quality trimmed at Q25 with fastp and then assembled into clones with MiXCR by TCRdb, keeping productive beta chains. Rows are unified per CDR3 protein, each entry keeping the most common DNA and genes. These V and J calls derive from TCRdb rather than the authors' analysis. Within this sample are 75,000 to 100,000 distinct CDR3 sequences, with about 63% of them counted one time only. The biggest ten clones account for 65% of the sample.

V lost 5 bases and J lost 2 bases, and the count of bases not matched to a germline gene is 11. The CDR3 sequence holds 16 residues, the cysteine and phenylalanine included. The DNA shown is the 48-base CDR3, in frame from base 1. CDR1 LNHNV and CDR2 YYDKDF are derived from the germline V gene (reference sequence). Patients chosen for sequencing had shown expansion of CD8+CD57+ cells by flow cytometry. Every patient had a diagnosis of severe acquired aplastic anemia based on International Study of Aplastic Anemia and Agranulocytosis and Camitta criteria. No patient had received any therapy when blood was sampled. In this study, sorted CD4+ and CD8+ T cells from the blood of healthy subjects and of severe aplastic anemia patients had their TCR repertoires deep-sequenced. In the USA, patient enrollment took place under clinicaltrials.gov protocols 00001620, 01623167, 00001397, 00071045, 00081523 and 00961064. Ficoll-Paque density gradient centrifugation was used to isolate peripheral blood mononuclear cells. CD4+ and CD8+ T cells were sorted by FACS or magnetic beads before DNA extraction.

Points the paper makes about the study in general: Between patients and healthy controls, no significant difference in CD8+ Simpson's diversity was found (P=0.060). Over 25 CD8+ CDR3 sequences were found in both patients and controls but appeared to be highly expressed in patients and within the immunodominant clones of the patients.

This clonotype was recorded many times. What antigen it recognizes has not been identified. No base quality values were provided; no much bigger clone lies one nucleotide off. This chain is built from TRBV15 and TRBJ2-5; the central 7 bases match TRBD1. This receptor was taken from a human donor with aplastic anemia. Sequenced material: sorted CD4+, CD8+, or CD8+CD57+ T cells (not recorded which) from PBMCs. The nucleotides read TGTGCCACCAGCGGCTACCGGGACAGCTTACAAGAGACCCAGTACTTC. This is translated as CATSGYRDSLQETQYF.